These 5 T cell receptor beta chains came from one sample sequenced in a study of CD4+ T cells in melanoma. Sequencing was performed with immunoSEQ multiplex PCR; in TCRdb, only in-frame clones are kept and a portion is missing. Here the sample spans about 140,000 clones, around 90% being singletons. These receptors all stem from a human donor with melanoma.

Only one count was recorded for this clone. The V call is TRBV5-1, the J call TRBJ2-1; 9 bases are shared with TRBD1. Germline V CDR1 and CDR2: SGHRS, YFSETQ. This CDR3 is built from 15 residues. V lost 4 bases, J lost 3 bases, and 5 bases stayed unmatched. In nucleotides, the CDR3 is TGCGCCAGCAGCATCGGACAGGGGCTCTACAATGAGCAGTTCTTC. Translated, it gives CASSIGQGLYNEQFF. Complete variable domain (other parts from reference TRBV5-1 and TRBJ2-1): KAGVTQTPRYLIKTRGQQVTLSCSPISGHRSVSWYQQTPGQGLQFLFEYFSETQRNKGNFPGRFSGRQFSNSRSEMNVSTLELGDSALYLCASSIGQGLYNEQFFGPGTRLTVL.

The V call is TRBV5-1, the J call TRBJ2-7, with D unresolved. V was shortened by 6 bases and J by 10 bases, with 23 bases between the two germline ends. CDR3 length: 14 amino acids. Germline CDR1 reads SGHRS; CDR2 reads YFSETQ. As DNA, the CDR3 is TGCGCCAGCAACCCGTCTAATCCTAGGGAACTTCAGTACTTC. The encoded protein is CASNPSNPRELQYF. Supplemented by reference TRBV5-1 and TRBJ2-7, the full variable domain reads KAGVTQTPRYLIKTRGQQVTLSCSPISGHRSVSWYQQTPGQGLQFLFEYFSETQRNKGNFPGRFSGRQFSNSRSEMNVSTLELGDSALYLCASNPSNPRELQYFGPGTRLTVT.

The V call is TRBV27, the J call TRBJ2-3; no clear D. Trimming removed 1 base from V and 4 bases from J, with 12 bases in between. Germline V gene data show CDR1 as MNHEY and CDR2 as SMNVEV (reference sequence). CDR3 length equals 15 residues. CDR3 bases: TGTGCCAGCAGTTTATACGCAGCGACGGCAGATACGCAGTATTTT. Encoded protein: CASSLYAATADTQYF.

This clone has only one observation. The chain couples TRBV5-4 to TRBJ1-1, with TRBD1 identical over 9 bases. V trimming: 4 bases; J trimming: 5 bases; junction bases outside the gene matches: 9. Germline-derived CDR1 and CDR2 are SGHNT and YYREEE (reference sequence). The CDR3 loop spans 15 amino acids. The DNA of the CDR3 is TGTGCCAGCAGCCCGGTCGGGACAGGGAAAACTGAAGCTTTCTTT. It is translated as CASSPVGTGKTEAFF.

This clone was detected only a few times. The chain combines TRBV11-2 with TRBJ1-2; D gene ambiguous. Trimming took 5 bases from V and 8 from J, leaving 18 bases between them. Germline V gives CDR1 SGHAT, CDR2 FQNNGV. The CDR3 consists of 14 residues. This CDR3 reads CASSQAVGPLGYTF. Written as DNA, the CDR3 is TGTGCCAGCAGCCAAGCCGTCGGACCTCTGGGCTACACCTTC.